A single sample gave rise to the 25 T cell receptor beta chains below, sequenced in a study of T-cell memory formation after mild COVID-19. Via MiXCR, TCRdb re-called the 5' RACE reads, giving one row per CDR3 protein. This table holds roughly 280,000 distinct CDR3 sequences, around 16% found once. Sequenced: PBMCs or a T cell subset sorted from them (not recorded which). The receptors here all came from a man aged 18 to 29 who had mild COVID-19 (a few samples of this study predate the infection). Cell type and time point are not known.

The rearrangement joins TRBV20-1 to TRBJ2-1; D is possibly TRBD2 (5 bases). Trimming removed 4 bases from V and 4 bases from J, with 14 bases in between. Germline V gene sequence: CDR1 DFQATT, CDR2 SNEGSKA (reference sequence). This CDR3 spans 14 amino acids. CDR3 sequence (DNA): TGCAGTGCTACGGGATCTCAAATTTACAATGAGCAGTTCTTC. The encoded protein is CSATGSQIYNEQFF.

This clonotype was picked up a small number of times. This chain uses TRBV5-1 with TRBJ2-3; 9 bases align to TRBD1. CDR1 and CDR2 (germline): SGHRS, YFSETQ. J was trimmed by 2 bases and V by 4 bases; bases with no gene match: 11. The length of the CDR3 is 17 residues. The CDR3 is CASSAPRGQGPTDTQYF. CDR3 in DNA: TGCGCCAGCAGCGCCCCCCGGGGACAGGGACCCACAGATACGCAGTATTTT.

This clonotype came up many times. The rearrangement joins TRBV12-3 or TRBV12-4 to TRBJ1-2; perhaps TRBD1 as D (5 bases). The germline V and J ends were trimmed by 2 bases and 4 bases, with 14 bases remaining between them. The CDR3 contains 15 residues. The chain's CDR3 is CASSLIQGFIYGYTF. CDR3 sequence (DNA): TGTGCCAGCAGTTTAATTCAGGGTTTCATCTATGGCTACACCTTC.

In this sample, this clonotype turned up many times. The chain recombines TRBV7-2 with TRBJ2-5; tentatively, D is TRBD1 or TRBD2 (5 bases each). The V gene's germline CDR1 is SGHTA and CDR2 FQGNSA. The CDR3 contains 14 residues. V dropped 1 base and J dropped 5 bases, with 11 bases sitting between them. The CDR3 coding sequence is TGTGCCAGCAGCTTAGGGTCGGGGCAGGAGACCCAGTACTTC. Residues: CASSLGSGQETQYF. Supplemented by reference TRBV7-2 and TRBJ2-5, the full variable domain reads GAGVSQSPSNKVTEKGKDVELRCDPISGHTALYWYRQSLGQGLEFLIYFQGNSAPDKSGLPSDRFSAERTGGSVSTLTIQRTQQEDSAVYLCASSLGSGQETQYFGPGTRLLVL.

This clonotype was picked up a small number of times. The rearrangement joins TRBV5-1 to TRBJ2-5; 7 nucleotides line up with TRBD1. J gave up 5 bases and V 0 bases, and 10 bases lay outside the gene matches. The CDR3 has 16 residues. Germline lookup yields CDR1 SGHRS and CDR2 YFSETQ. The CDR3 here is CASSLDGAGGEETQYF. CDR3 nucleotide sequence: TGCGCCAGCAGCTTGGACGGGGCAGGGGGTGAGGAGACCCAGTACTTC.

This clonotype was observed a handful of times. The chain has TRBV11-3 and TRBJ2-2; D may be TRBD1 or TRBD2 (7 bases each). CDR1 is SGHNT and CDR2 is YENEEA in the germline V gene. The CDR3 runs 18 residues. V shed 0 bases and J shed 1 base, with 15 bases lying between them. CDR3 amino acids: CASSLDQGGSVNTGELFF. The CDR3 coding sequence is TGTGCCAGCAGCTTAGATCAGGGGGGGTCCGTGAACACCGGGGAGCTGTTTTTT. Full variable domain (outside the CDR3, taken from reference TRBV11-3 and TRBJ2-2): EAGVVQSPRYKIIEKKQPVAFWCNPISGHNTLYWYLQNLGQGPELLIRYENEEAVDDSQLPKDRFSAERLKGVDSTLKIQPAELGDSAVYLCASSLDQGGSVNTGELFFGEGSRLTVL.

This clonotype was seen at least ten times. The chain recombines TRBV7-2 with TRBJ1-5; D ambiguous. V was clipped by 7 bases and J by 6 bases, with 13 bases between them. Looked up from germline, CDR1 is SGHTA and CDR2 is FQGNSA. There are 13 residues in the CDR3. This CDR3 reads CASTPNEGQPQHF. CDR3 bases: TGTGCCAGCACCCCCAACGAGGGTCAGCCCCAGCATTTT.

The chain uses TRBV7-6 and TRBJ2-2, with 11 bases matching TRBD1. The ends lost 5 bases at V and 5 bases at J; junction bases unmatched: 7. The CDR3 is 16 residues long. From germline, CDR1 is SGHVS and CDR2 FNYEAQ. In nucleotides, the CDR3 is TGTGCCAGCAGCCGGTGGGACAGGGGGAATACCGGGGAGCTGTTTTTT. It specifies CASSRWDRGNTGELFF.

The rearrangement joins TRBV20-1 to TRBJ2-7; possible D gene TRBD1, 6 bases. Germline CDR1 is DFQATT and CDR2 is SNEGSKA (reference sequence). V was clipped by 0 bases and J by 3 bases, with 15 bases between them. This CDR3 has 15 residues. The CDR3 DNA follows: TGCAGTGCTAGAGATTTCGTCCAGGGGAACTACGAGCAGTACTTC. It is translated as CSARDFVQGNYEQYF.

This clonotype was counted only a few times. V and J are TRBV7-9 and TRBJ2-7; 10 bases are a match to TRBD1. V was clipped by 1 base and J by 3 bases; unmatched bases: 3. In germline, CDR1 is SEHNR, CDR2 FQNEAQ (reference sequence). This CDR3 has 15 amino acids. The CDR3 DNA reads as TGTGCCAGCAGCTTAGGGAGGACAGGGGGCTACGAGCAGTACTTC. Encoded protein: CASSLGRTGGYEQYF.

This sequence joins TRBV7-2 and TRBJ2-3, with D perhaps TRBD1 or TRBD2 (5 bases each). CDR3 length: 17 residues. Looked up from germline, CDR1 is SGHTA and CDR2 is FQGNSA. V lost 8 bases and J 1 base, leaving 22 bases between the germline ends. CDR3: CASGIPTARGRTDTQYF. The DNA of the CDR3 is TGTGCCAGCGGAATCCCGACAGCGAGGGGCCGCACAGATACGCAGTATTTT.

The chain is built from TRBV7-9 and TRBJ2-3, with 8 bases lining up with TRBD2. CDR1 SEHNR and CDR2 FQNEAQ come from the germline V gene (reference sequence). Unmatched junction bases numbered 7, after V lost 5 bases and J lost 0 bases. The CDR3 runs to 16 residues. CDR3 sequence reads: CASSQTGRGSTDTQYF. CDR3 coding DNA: TGTGCCAGCAGCCAAACCGGGAGGGGGAGCACAGATACGCAGTATTTT.

The chain recombines TRBV20-1 with TRBJ2-3; D gene ambiguous. Trimming shortened V by 0 bases and J by 4 bases, and 8 bases separated the two germline ends. Germline V gene data show CDR1 as DFQATT and CDR2 as SNEGSKA (reference sequence). The CDR3 loop spans 13 amino acids. CDR3 nucleotide sequence: TGCAGTGCTAGAGATCCGGTGGCAGATACGCAGTATTTT. As protein: CSARDPVADTQYF.

The chain couples TRBV4-1 to TRBJ2-1; 9 bases are shared with TRBD1. The CDR3 is 14 residues long. The germline gives CDR1 MGHRA, CDR2 YSYEKL. V lost 4 bases to trimming and J lost 8 bases; unmatched junction nucleotides: 6. For the CDR3, the DNA is TGCGCCAGCAGCCGAGGGACAGGGAGAGATGAGCAGTTCTTC. Its protein product is CASSRGTGRDEQFF.

This clonotype was seen a few times. The chain links TRBV7-9 to TRBJ1-2; 11 bases align to TRBD1. After removal of 7 bases from V and 8 bases from J, the junction contained 15 bases not matched to a gene. The length of the CDR3 is 16 residues. The germline V gene has CDR1 SEHNR and CDR2 FQNEAQ (reference sequence). As DNA, the CDR3 is TGTGCCAGCATCCGCTTTGGAGGACAGGGGGCTTACGGCTACACCTTC. This codes for CASIRFGGQGAYGYTF.

This chain links TRBV6-1 with TRBJ2-7; tentative D call: TRBD1 (5 bases). The CDR3 contains 13 residues. CDR1 and CDR2 from the germline V gene are MNHNS and SASEGT. V lost 10 bases to trimming and J lost 2 bases, with 15 bases between them. DNA of the CDR3: TGTGCCACCAGACAGAATACCCCCTACGAGCAGTACGTC. It specifies CATRQNTPYEQYV.

The chain has TRBV7-9 and TRBJ1-6, with D unresolved. The CDR3 is 15 amino acids. V was shortened by 1 base and J by 7 bases, with 11 bases between the two germline ends. Per germline, CDR1 SEHNR and CDR2 FQNEAQ (reference sequence). CDR3 bases: TGTGCCAGCAGCTTAGGGCATTTGGTGAATTCACCCCTCCACTTT. It specifies CASSLGHLVNSPLHF.

The chain joins TRBV7-2 to TRBJ2-7, with D hard to call. The CDR3 spans 12 residues. Trimming removed 4 bases at V and 5 bases at J, with 9 bases between. The germline V gene has CDR1 SGHTA and CDR2 FQGNSA. The CDR3 protein is CASSSDTDEQYF. The CDR3, as DNA: TGTGCCAGCAGCTCAGACACCGACGAGCAGTACTTC. Full variable domain (missing parts from reference TRBV7-2 and TRBJ2-7): GAGVSQSPSNKVTEKGKDVELRCDPISGHTALYWYRQSLGQGLEFLIYFQGNSAPDKSGLPSDRFSAERTGGSVSTLTIQRTQQEDSAVYLCASSSDTDEQYFGPGTRLTVT.

This clonotype was observed a few times. The V call is TRBV20-1, the J call TRBJ2-7, with D perhaps matching TRBD1 or TRBD2 (5 bases each). Trimming removed 3 bases at V and 7 bases at J, with 19 bases between. CDR1 is DFQATT, CDR2 SNEGSKA, per germline (reference sequence). CDR3 length: 14 amino acids. Here the CDR3 DNA reads TGCAGTGCTAGGGGCCTCCCGGTGGGGGTGGAGCAGTACGTC. Translation: CSARGLPVGVEQYV.

Concerning this clonotype: One end of the junction fails to match germline, which may point to a read error. V usage is TRBV19 and J usage is TRBJ1-6; maybe TRBD1 (5 bases). CDR1 LNHDA and CDR2 SQIVND come from the germline V gene (reference sequence). There are 12 residues in the CDR3. Here the CDR3 DNA reads TGTGCCAGTAGTGCCCCCCGGACACCCATCCACTTT. This translates into CASSAPRTPIHF.

The table lists this clonotype with a few counts. This chain connects TRBV6-5 to TRBJ2-3; the match to TRBD1 covers 9 bases. Germline CDR1 is MNHEY and CDR2 is SVGAGI. CDR3 length equals 19 residues. With V trimmed by 0 bases and J by 2 bases, 12 bases remained unmatched. Here the CDR3 DNA reads TGTGCCAGCAGTTACTCGAGACCCCCCGGGACAGGGACCACAGATACGCAGTATTTT. Amino acids: CASSYSRPPGTGTTDTQYF.

In this sample, this clonotype turned up many times. The chain couples TRBV4-3 to TRBJ2-7; 9 bases line up with TRBD2. Germline CDR1 is LGHNA and CDR2 is YSLEER. CDR3 size: 15 residues. V was clipped by 1 base and J by 2 bases; unmatched bases: 3. CDR3 in amino acids: CASSQAERGAYEQYF. DNA of the CDR3: TGCGCCAGCAGCCAAGCCGAGCGGGGGGCCTACGAGCAGTACTTC.

The V call is TRBV19, the J call TRBJ2-3; TRBD2 agrees at 7 bases. After removal of 2 bases from V and 4 bases from J, the junction contained 6 bases not matched to a gene. The CDR3 has 15 residues. The germline gives CDR1 LNHDA, CDR2 SQIVND (reference sequence). CDR3 sequence (DNA): TGTGCCAGTAGTATAAGCCGGGGGGTTGCAGATACGCAGTATTTT. Translated: CASSISRGVADTQYF. Filled out from reference TRBV19 and TRBJ2-3, the complete variable domain reads DGGITQSPKYLFRKEGQNVTLSCEQNLNHDAMYWYRQDPGQGLRLIYYSQIVNDFQKGDIAEGYSVSREKKESFPLTVTSAQKNPTAFYLCASSISRGVADTQYFGPGTRLTVL.

CDR3 DNA sequence: TGTGCCAGCAGCCCTGGTCGGGGTTCCTTAAAAGAGACCCAGTACTTC. This translates into CASSPGRGSLKETQYF. This sequence joins TRBV27 and TRBJ2-5, with D possibly matching TRBD2 (5 bases). The CDR3 sequence is 16 residues long. Germline V CDR1 and CDR2: MNHEY, SMNVEV (reference sequence). The V gene lost 6 bases and the J gene lost 3 bases, with 20 bases spanning the gap.

CDR3 nucleotides: TGTGCCAGCAGTTACGGGGAGGATCCCCACACAGATACGCAGTATTTT. Protein sequence: CASSYGEDPHTDTQYF. The chain carries TRBV6-6 and TRBJ2-3; TRBD2 is a possible D gene (6 bases). V was trimmed by 2 bases and J by 2 bases, leaving 14 bases between them. Per the germline V gene, CDR1 is MNHNY and CDR2 is SVGAGI (reference sequence). The CDR3 is made up of 16 amino acids.